Listed below are T cell receptor beta chains from one sample, sequenced in a study of cytotoxic CD8 clonotypes in ibrutinib-treated CLL. Here immunoSEQ multiplex PCR was the method, and the copy in TCRdb shows in-frame clones only, minus some. The sample holds some 200,000 clones, 72% seen once. Sequenced here: PBMCs, sampled after 24 months of ibrutinib treatment. The receptors originated from a human donor with chronic lymphocytic leukemia. Each CDR3 is given with its conserved first and last residue. The order of the fields is J gene, clone size, CDR3 length, V gene, D gene, CDR3 protein, CDR3 DNA. A D gene is named only where the DNA matches it firmly. Size tells how often a clone was seen (once, few, many) or the class of an expanded clone, and some rows leave it out.

TRBJ1-2,.,14,TRBV30,.,CAWSVRLRFYGYTF,TGTGCCTGGAGTGTCCGCCTCAGGTTCTATGGCTACACCTTC
TRBJ2-1,.,16,TRBV27,TRBD2,CASSSGTSGIFNEQFF,TGTGCCAGCAGTTCCGGGACTAGCGGGATATTCAATGAGCAGTTCTTC
TRBJ2-2,.,16,TRBV5-4,TRBD2,CASSLTGGGQAGELFF,TGTGCCAGCAGCTTGACTGGGGGAGGGCAGGCCGGGGAGCTGTTTTTT
TRBJ2-7,.,14,TRBV9,TRBD2,CASSVVGLADEQYF,TGTGCCAGCAGCGTAGTTGGACTAGCAGATGAGCAGTACTTC
TRBJ2-7,.,14,TRBV6-5,.,CASSYQVALGEQYF,TGTGCCAGCAGTTACCAGGTCGCTTTGGGGGAGCAGTACTTC
TRBJ2-3,few,18,TRBV5-4,TRBD1,CASSSYNLQGDGTDTQYF,TGTGCCAGCAGCTCATACAATCTACAGGGGGATGGTACAGATACGCAGTATTTT
TRBJ2-1,.,16,TRBV19,.,CASSATGLWGIGEQFF,TGTGCCAGTAGTGCCACAGGGTTGTGGGGAATAGGTGAGCAGTTCTTC
TRBJ2-5,once,15,TRBV2,.,CASSERQGRGETQYF,TGTGCCAGCAGTGAGCGCCAGGGGAGGGGAGAGACCCAGTACTTC
TRBJ1-1,.,13,TRBV28,.,CASSLWGNTEAFF,TGTGCCAGCAGTTTATGGGGGAACACTGAAGCTTTCTTT
TRBJ2-7,.,17,TRBV19,TRBD1,CASSATGTGGGLYEQYF,TGTGCCAGTAGTGCAACCGGGACAGGGGGCGGGTTGTACGAGCAGTACTTC
TRBJ2-7,few,16,TRBV27,TRBD2,CASSRGLAGPSYEQYF,TGTGCCAGCAGCCGCGGACTAGCGGGACCCTCCTACGAGCAGTACTTC
TRBJ1-5,.,13,TRBV11-1,.,CASSLDINQPQHF,TGTGCCAGCAGCTTAGACATCAATCAGCCCCAGCATTTT
TRBJ2-1,.,15,TRBV6-5,.,CASSYQATSYNEQFF,TGTGCCAGCAGCTACCAAGCGACTTCCTACAATGAGCAGTTCTTC
TRBJ1-2,.,14,TRBV27,.,CASSPSGGDSGYTF,TGTGCCAGCAGCCCCAGCGGGGGAGATTCTGGCTACACCTTC
TRBJ1-2,few,15,TRBV7-2,TRBD1,CASSLVGTGNYGYTF,TGTGCCAGCAGCTTAGTTGGGACAGGGAACTATGGCTACACCTTC
TRBJ2-5,.,12,TRBV29-1,.,CSVEPESETQYF,TGCAGCGTTGAACCTGAGTCGGAGACCCAGTACTTC
TRBJ2-1,.,11,TRBV6-5,.,CATTRGHEQFF,TGTGCCACCACCAGGGGCCATGAGCAGTTCTTC
TRBJ2-3,once,13,TRBV10-1,.,CASGLAGTDTQYF,TGCGCCAGCGGATTGGCGGGGACAGATACGCAGTATTTT
TRBJ2-1,.,15,TRBV7-2,.,CASSFALTSDTEQFF,TGTGCCAGCAGCTTCGCACTAACTTCAGACACGGAGCAGTTCTTC
TRBJ1-5,once,15,TRBV28,.,CASRTGSTHNQPQHF,TGTGCCAGCAGAACAGGGTCGACACACAATCAGCCCCAGCATTTT
TRBJ1-3,few,11,TRBV30,.,CAGLEGNTIYF,TGTGCCGGACTCGAAGGAAACACCATATATTTT
TRBJ1-2,.,12,TRBV28,.,CASSFNNYGYTF,TGTGCCAGCAGTTTCAATAACTATGGCTACACCTTC
TRBJ2-7,.,16,TRBV27,TRBD2,CASSRGTSGSSYEQYF,TGTGCCAGCAGTAGAGGGACTAGCGGGAGCTCCTACGAGCAGTACTTC
TRBJ2-5,.,14,TRBV5-1,.,CASSLAGVGETQYF,TGCGCCAGCAGCTTGGCCGGAGTAGGGGAGACCCAGTACTTC
TRBJ2-7,.,16,TRBV5-1,TRBD2,CASSGTSGSIIYEQYF,TGCGCCAGCAGCGGGACTAGCGGGAGTATAATATACGAGCAGTACTTC
TRBJ2-7,.,18,TRBV29-1,TRBD2,CSVRLTSGLTGSSYEQYF,TGCAGCGTTAGATTGACTAGCGGTCTCACCGGGAGCTCCTACGAGCAGTACTTC
TRBJ1-2,.,10,TRBV9,.,CASSGYGYTF,TGTGCCAGCAGCGGGTATGGCTACACCTTC
TRBJ2-5,.,15,TRBV5-1,TRBD2,CASTRTSGSQETQYF,TGCGCCAGCACCAGGACTAGCGGAAGCCAAGAGACCCAGTACTTC